Following are 32 T cell receptor beta chains from one sample sequenced in a study of T cells expressing NK-cell markers. TCRdb reprocessed the 5' RACE reads; each CDR3 protein has one entry and no DNA is given. This table lists about 260,000 distinct CDR3 sequences. Sequences were obtained from blood T cells: a sorted CD56 or NKG2C T cell subset, CD4+ or CD8+ T cells, or bulk PBMC T cells (not recorded which). These receptor sequences come from a woman aged 18 to 69 in good health.

V usage is TRBV14 and J usage is TRBJ1-3; TCRdb indicates TRBD1, and absent DNA this call remains unverified. The CDR3 is made up of 16 amino acids. The V gene's germline CDR1 is SGHDN and CDR2 FVKESK. The CDR3 sequence: CASSQVGQASGNTIYF.

The genes are TRBV20-1 and TRBJ2-7. This CDR3 has 11 residues. Per the germline V gene, CDR1 is DFQATT and CDR2 is SNEGSKA (reference sequence). This chain's CDR3 is CSANRLYEQYF.

This chain connects TRBV29-1 to TRBJ1-1; TCRdb selects TRBD1, and the lack of DNA leaves this call unchecked. The CDR3 has 13 residues. Per germline, CDR1 SQVTM and CDR2 ANQGSEA. The chain's CDR3 is CSVLAGIITEAFF.

The chain is built from TRBV5-4 and TRBJ2-2. Germline V lookup: CDR1 SGHNT, CDR2 YYREEE (reference sequence). This CDR3 contains 15 residues. The CDR3 reads CASSFGMSNTGELFF.

The chain joins TRBV15 to TRBJ1-2; TCRdb returns TRBD1, unconfirmable since there is no DNA. The CDR3 has 15 residues. Germline loops: CDR1 LNHNV, CDR2 YYDKDF (reference sequence). CDR3: CATIREDTRNYGYTF.

The CDR3 region is CASSLYTGTSGYNEQFF. The chain couples TRBV11-2 to TRBJ2-1; the D call of TRBD2 rests on TCRdb alone, since no DNA is present to check it. Germline V CDR1 and CDR2: SGHAT, FQNNGV. The length of the CDR3 is 17 residues.

V usage is TRBV11-2 and J usage is TRBJ2-4; the TRBD2 assignment by TCRdb is unverifiable without DNA. Germline CDR1 reads SGHAT; CDR2 reads FQNNGV. This CDR3 has 19 amino acids. Here the CDR3 reads CASSLIGLAGVLAKNIQYF. Full variable domain (rest looked up from reference TRBV11-2 and TRBJ2-4): EAGVAQSPRYKIIEKRQSVAFWCNPISGHATLYWYQQILGQGPKLLIQFQNNGVVDDSQLPKDRFSAERLKGVDSTLKIQPAKLEDSAVYLCASSLIGLAGVLAKNIQYFGAGTRLSVL.

The chain employs TRBV6-4 and TRBJ2-5; the TCRdb call, TRBD2, lacks DNA for checking. This CDR3 has 13 amino acids. The V gene's germline CDR1 is MRHNA and CDR2 SNTAGT. CDR3 in amino acids: CALLGRLLETQYF.

The CDR3 reads CASSLIGSNQPQHF. The chain is built from TRBV6-2 or TRBV6-3 and TRBJ1-5. Germline V CDR1 and CDR2: MNHEY, SVGEGT. The CDR3 spans 14 residues.

This chain links TRBV9 with TRBJ2-7; no DNA is available, so the TRBD2 call from TCRdb remains unchecked. Germline V gene lookup returns CDR1 SGDLS and CDR2 YYNGEE. This CDR3 spans 15 amino acids. The CDR3 sequence is CASSEGLTSSYEQYF.

The rearrangement uses TRBV18 and TRBJ2-1; TCRdb's assignment of TRBD1 cannot be checked, as there is no DNA. The CDR3 spans 12 residues. In germline, CDR1 is KGHSH, CDR2 LQKENI. This CDR3 is CASSPGGNEQFF.

The chain combines TRBV6-2 or TRBV6-3 with TRBJ2-7; TCRdb's D call of TRBD1 is untestable without DNA. The CDR3 has 13 amino acids. Germline lookup yields CDR1 MNHEY and CDR2 SVGEGT. CDR3 sequence reads: CASSPGATYEQYF.

CDR3 protein: CASSPSGSASTQYF. This rearrangement joins TRBV3-1 to TRBJ2-5; TCRdb outputs TRBD2, but without DNA this stays unchecked. CDR1 is LGHDT and CDR2 is YNNKEL in the germline V gene (reference sequence). This CDR3 contains 14 residues.

The chain combines TRBV6-4 with TRBJ2-2; TCRdb's D call, TRBD1, is unchecked because there is no DNA. Germline-derived CDR1 and CDR2 are MRHNA and SNTAGT. The CDR3 contains 16 residues. The CDR3 reads CASSDSPTGYTGELFF.

The V and J genes are TRBV5-1 and TRBJ2-5; checking the TCRdb D call of TRBD2 is not possible without DNA. Germline-derived CDR1 and CDR2 are SGHRS and YFSETQ. The CDR3 extends over 18 amino acids. The CDR3 sequence is CASSLFWRRGAFQETQYF.

The V gene is TRBV12-3 or TRBV12-4, the J gene TRBJ2-1. The CDR3 is made up of 13 amino acids. Here the CDR3 reads CASSVFSYNEQFF.

V gene TRBV5-1 combines with J gene TRBJ2-5; the TCRdb D gene call, TRBD2, has no DNA to confirm it. CDR3 size: 16 residues. Germline assignment: CDR1 SGHRS and CDR2 YFSETQ. The CDR3 loop reads CASSLSSGGREETQYF.

This chain joins TRBV7-2 and TRBJ2-5. The CDR3 is 13 residues long. CDR1 SGHTA and CDR2 FQGNSA come from the germline V gene. The CDR3 protein is CASSRRYQETQYF.

The chain recombines TRBV25-1 with TRBJ2-1. The germline gives CDR1 MGHDK, CDR2 SYGVNS. The CDR3 has 12 amino acids. The CDR3 is CASSAGYNEQFF.

This chain connects TRBV7-2 to TRBJ1-5; the TCRdb D gene call, TRBD1, has no DNA to confirm it. CDR3 length: 13 residues. The germline CDR1 and CDR2 sequences are SGHTA and FQGNSA. The CDR3 loop is CASSGPGGVLEHF.

The V gene is TRBV11-2, the J gene TRBJ2-1; TCRdb gives TRBD2 as the D gene, but with no DNA this cannot be confirmed. The CDR3 is made up of 17 amino acids. CDR1 is SGHAT and CDR2 is FQNNGV in the germline V gene. The CDR3 region is CASSSFKRGSSYNEQFF.

The chain has TRBV4-3 and TRBJ2-7; the D call of TRBD1 rests on TCRdb alone, since no DNA is present to check it. CDR3 length: 15 amino acids. CDR1 is LGHNA and CDR2 is YSLEER in the germline V gene. The CDR3 spells CASSQIGTGTYEQYF.

This chain joins TRBV12-3 or TRBV12-4 and TRBJ1-5; TCRdb names TRBD1, which stays unverified in the absence of DNA. The CDR3 has 17 residues. CDR3 sequence: CASSLARVPDSNQPQHF.

J is TRBJ1-5 and V is TRBV6-5. Germline loops: CDR1 MNHEY, CDR2 SVGAGI. The CDR3 length is 14 residues. The CDR3: CASSYSLRNQPQHF.

The V call is TRBV20-1, the J call TRBJ1-1; the TCRdb D gene call, TRBD1, has no DNA to confirm it. The CDR3 covers 13 residues. The germline CDR1 and CDR2 sequences are DFQATT and SNEGSKA (reference sequence). The CDR3 here is CSASRQTNTEAFF.

The chain couples TRBV27 to TRBJ1-1. The CDR3 sequence is 13 residues long. CDR1 MNHEY and CDR2 SMNVEV come from the germline V gene (reference sequence). CDR3 amino acids: CATLSWVGTEAFF.

The chain employs TRBV20-1 and TRBJ1-2. This CDR3 is built from 11 residues. The germline V gene has CDR1 DFQATT and CDR2 SNEGSKA (reference sequence). The CDR3 sequence: CSAGGAGGYTF.

The chain joins TRBV14 to TRBJ2-4. The CDR3 spans 14 residues. Germline CDR1 is SGHDN and CDR2 is FVKESK. CDR3 in amino acids: CASSQTVAGSVQYF.

The chain joins TRBV7-2 to TRBJ1-1. The germline V gene has CDR1 SGHTA and CDR2 FQGNSA. CDR3 length: 11 residues. The CDR3 reads CANRVGTEAFF.

The rearrangement links TRBV24-1 to TRBJ2-1; the TCRdb call, TRBD1, lacks DNA for checking. The germline V gene encodes CDR1 KGHDR and CDR2 SFDVKD. The length of the CDR3 is 14 residues. This CDR3 is CATSDTPYRNEQFF.

This chain connects TRBV10-3 to TRBJ2-7. Germline CDR1 and CDR2: ENHRY and SYGVKD. This CDR3 region has 13 residues. CDR3 loop: CAIGRAVAYEQYF.

The rearrangement joins TRBV12-3 or TRBV12-4 to TRBJ2-1; the TRBD2 assignment by TCRdb is unverifiable without DNA. The CDR3 covers 12 residues. CDR3 sequence: CASTAGGNEQFF.